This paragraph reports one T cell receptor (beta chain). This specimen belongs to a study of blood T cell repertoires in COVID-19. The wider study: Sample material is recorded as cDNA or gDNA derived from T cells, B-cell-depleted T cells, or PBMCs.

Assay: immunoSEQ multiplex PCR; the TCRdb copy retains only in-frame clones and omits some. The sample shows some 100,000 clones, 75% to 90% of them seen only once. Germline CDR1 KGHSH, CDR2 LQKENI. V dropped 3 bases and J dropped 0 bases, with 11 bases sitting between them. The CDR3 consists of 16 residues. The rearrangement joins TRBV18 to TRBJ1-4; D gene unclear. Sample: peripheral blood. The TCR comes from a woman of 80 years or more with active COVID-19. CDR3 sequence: CASSPNTPATNEKLFF. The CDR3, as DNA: TGTGCCAGCTCACCTAATACACCAGCAACTAATGAAAAACTGTTTTTT.